This T cell receptor (beta chain) was sequenced for a study of blood T cell repertoires in COVID-19. V lost 0 bases to trimming and J lost 5 bases, with 11 bases between them. Germline V gives CDR1 SGHNT, CDR2 YYREEE (reference sequence). This CDR3 comprises 14 residues. Using immunoSEQ multiplex PCR, the repertoire was profiled, and TCRdb retains in-frame clones only, with some absent. The table has around 220,000 clones, around nine tenths seen once. This clone came up once. The origin of this receptor is a woman aged 40-49 years who had recovered from COVID-19. The specimen was peripheral blood. The chain combines TRBV5-4 with TRBJ2-5; D might be TRBD2 (5 bases). CDR3 sequence reads: CASSLEPLAETQYF. The CDR3 nucleotides are TGTGCCAGCAGCTTGGAACCCCTAGCCGAGACCCAGTACTTC. Combining the CDR3 with reference TRBV5-4 and TRBJ2-5 gives the whole variable domain ETGVTQSPTHLIKTRGQQVTLRCSSQSGHNTVSWYQQALGQGPQFIFQYYREEENGRGNFPPRFSGLQFPNYSSELNVNALELDDSALYLCASSLEPLAETQYFGPGTRLLVL.